This entry features one T cell receptor beta chain sequence. Its specificity is not known. With V trimmed by 6 bases and J by 5 bases, 5 bases remained unmatched. CDR1 is LNHDA and CDR2 is SQIVND in the germline V gene (reference sequence). The CDR3 totals 14 residues. The data are from a study of cytomegalovirus exposure and HLA in healthy donors. Study-level points and caveats: A later analysis by the authors found several of the most significant clusters apparently linked to common viral pathogens. Within a later analysis, the majority of CMV-associated TCR beta chains appeared HLA-restricted. Presence/absence analysis assumed near-uniform sequencing depth across donors.

A multiplex PCR was run with 60 Vbeta primers and 13 Jbeta primers. Method: immunoSEQ multiplex PCR; TCRdb's copy keeps in-frame clones and lacks some. The table lists approximately 170,000 clones, about 84% of them singletons. Specimen: PBMCs. The chain recombines TRBV19 with TRBJ2-3; 10 nucleotides align to TRBD2. The origin of this receptor is a man between 45 and 60 years old in good health and CMV-seropositive. CDR3 amino acids: CASRPSGSQDTQYF. The CDR3, as DNA: TGTGCCAGTAGGCCTAGCGGGAGCCAAGATACGCAGTATTTT. Full variable domain (remainder filled in from reference TRBV19 and TRBJ2-3): DGGITQSPKYLFRKEGQNVTLSCEQNLNHDAMYWYRQDPGQGLRLIYYSQIVNDFQKGDIAEGYSVSREKKESFPLTVTSAQKNPTAFYLCASRPSGSQDTQYFGPGTRLTVL.